This TCR beta chain originates from a study of blood T cell repertoires in COVID-19. This table comes from immunoSEQ multiplex PCR, and its TCRdb copy is limited to in-frame clones, with some not included. The sample records about 200,000 clones, about nine tenths being singletons. V gave up 4 bases and J gave up 5 bases; unmatched junction bases: 3. Germline V lookup: CDR1 SGHRS, CDR2 YFSETQ. This CDR3 comprises 15 residues. The J gene is TRBJ1-6, the V gene TRBV5-1; 10 bases match TRBD1. This receptor was identified in a man aged 25 to 40 who had recovered from COVID-19. The sequenced material came from peripheral blood. The CDR3 sequence is CASSPDRGNNSPLHF. The CDR3 region has the DNA TGCGCCAGCAGCCCGGACAGGGGGAATAATTCACCCCTCCACTTT.